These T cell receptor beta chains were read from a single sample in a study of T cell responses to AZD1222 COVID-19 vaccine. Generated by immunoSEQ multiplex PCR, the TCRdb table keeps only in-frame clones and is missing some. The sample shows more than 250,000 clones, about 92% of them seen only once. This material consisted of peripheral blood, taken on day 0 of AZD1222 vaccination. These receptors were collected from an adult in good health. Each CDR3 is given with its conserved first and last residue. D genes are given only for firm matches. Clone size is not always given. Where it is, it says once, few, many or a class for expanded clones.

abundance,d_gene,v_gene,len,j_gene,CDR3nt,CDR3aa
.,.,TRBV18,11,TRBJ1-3,TGTGCCAGCTCGGCCGGAAACACCATATATTTT,CASSAGNTIYF
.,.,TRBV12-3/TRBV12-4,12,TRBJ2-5,TGTGCCAGCAGTTTACTACGAGAGACCCAGTACTTC,CASSLLRETQYF
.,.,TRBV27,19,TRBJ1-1,TGTGCCAGCCAACGGGGGGGGCCCGGAACATTGGGGATGGTAACTGAAGCTTTCTTT,CASQRGGPGTLGMVTEAFF
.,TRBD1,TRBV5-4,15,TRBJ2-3,TGTGCCAGCAGCCCGGTACAGGGGGACACAGATACGCAGTATTTT,CASSPVQGDTDTQYF
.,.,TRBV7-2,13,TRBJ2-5,TGTGCCAGCAGCTTAGGGGCCCGCGAGACCCAGTACTTC,CASSLGARETQYF
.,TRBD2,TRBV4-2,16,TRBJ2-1,TGTGCCAGCAGCCAAGAAGCGGGAACTGGCGACAATGAGCAGTTCTTC,CASSQEAGTGDNEQFF
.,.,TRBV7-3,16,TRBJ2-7,TGTGCCAGCAGCTTAGGTCCCCAGCCAGGGCAGGACGAGCAGTACTTC,CASSLGPQPGQDEQYF
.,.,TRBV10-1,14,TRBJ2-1,TGCGCCAGCGGGGACCTCTCGGACTACAATGAGCAGTTCTTC,CASGDLSDYNEQFF
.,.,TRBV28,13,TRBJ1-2,TGTGCCAGCAGTTTAGGCCAAAACTATGGCTACACCTTC,CASSLGQNYGYTF
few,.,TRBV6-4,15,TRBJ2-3,TGTGCCAGCAGTGACTCGGGGGGAAGCACAGATACGCAGTATTTT,CASSDSGGSTDTQYF
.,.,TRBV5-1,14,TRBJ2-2,TGCGCCAGCAGGGGTACTTCAAACACCGGGGAGCTGTTTTTT,CASRGTSNTGELFF
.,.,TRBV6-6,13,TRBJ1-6,TGTGCCAGCAGACGCGACAGAAATTCACCCCTCCACTTT,CASRRDRNSPLHF
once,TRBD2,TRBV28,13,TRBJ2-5,TGTGCCAGCACCGGGGGGGGGAAAGAGACCCAGTACTTC,CASTGGGKETQYF
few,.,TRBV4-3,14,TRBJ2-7,TGCGCCAGCAGCCAAGATCGGTTTTCCCACGAGCAGTACTTC,CASSQDRFSHEQYF
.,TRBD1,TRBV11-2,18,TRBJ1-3,TGTGCCAGCAGCTATCCGGGACAGGGGCGACCCTCTGGAAACACCATATATTTT,CASSYPGQGRPSGNTIYF
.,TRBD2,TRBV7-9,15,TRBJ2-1,TGTGCCAGCAGCCCCACTAGCGGGAGCTACAATGAGCAGTTCTTC,CASSPTSGSYNEQFF
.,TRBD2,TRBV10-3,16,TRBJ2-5,TGTGCCATCAGTGATTCTAGCGGGGGGGTCCGGGAGACCCAGTACTTC,CAISDSSGGVRETQYF
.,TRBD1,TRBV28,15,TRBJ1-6,TGTGCCAGCCTTTCCGGGACAGGGTTAAGTTCACCCCTCCACTTT,CASLSGTGLSSPLHF
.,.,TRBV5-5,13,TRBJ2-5,TGTGCCAGCAGCTTGAGGACTGGGGAGACCCAGTACTTC,CASSLRTGETQYF
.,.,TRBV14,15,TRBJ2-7,TGTGCCAGCAGCCAAGCCGGGACCCTTCCCTACGAGCAGTACTTC,CASSQAGTLPYEQYF
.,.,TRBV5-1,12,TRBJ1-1,TGCGCCAGCAGCACAGGCTACACTGAAGCTTTCTTT,CASSTGYTEAFF
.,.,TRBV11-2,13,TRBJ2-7,TGTGCCAGCAGCACTCCGACAGGCTACGAGCAGTACTTC,CASSTPTGYEQYF
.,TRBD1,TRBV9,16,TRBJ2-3,TGTGCCAGCAGCTTAGGACAGGGAGTCGCCAGAGATACGCAGTATTTT,CASSLGQGVARDTQYF
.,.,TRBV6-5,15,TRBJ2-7,TGTGCCAGCAGTTACACGAGAAACAGGGCCCACGAGCAGTACTTC,CASSYTRNRAHEQYF
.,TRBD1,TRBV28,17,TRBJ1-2,TGTGCCAGCACCCTGACAGGGAGGAACCTCCCTAACTATGGCTACACCTTC,CASTLTGRNLPNYGYTF
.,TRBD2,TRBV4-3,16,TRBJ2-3,TGCGCCAGCAGCCAAGATCTAGCGGGAGGCACAGATACGCAGTATTTT,CASSQDLAGGTDTQYF
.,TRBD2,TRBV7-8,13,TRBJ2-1,TGTGCCAGCAGCCGCCACGGGAGGGATGAGCAGTTCTTC,CASSRHGRDEQFF
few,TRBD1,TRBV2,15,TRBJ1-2,TGTGCCAGCAGCTTGAAGGGGGGGACAGAGTATGGCTACACCTTC,CASSLKGGTEYGYTF
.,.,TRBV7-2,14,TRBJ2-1,TGTGCCAGCAGCCCCTCGGGGGCCTACAATGAGCAGTTCTTC,CASSPSGAYNEQFF
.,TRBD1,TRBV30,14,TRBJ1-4,TGTGCCCGGAATGAACTCACAGGGGTAGAAAAACTGTTTTTT,CARNELTGVEKLFF
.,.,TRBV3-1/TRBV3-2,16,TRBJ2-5,TGTGCCAGCAGCCAAGTTACGGGGGGACAAAAAGAGACCCAGTACTTC,CASSQVTGGQKETQYF
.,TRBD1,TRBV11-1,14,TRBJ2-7,TGTGCCAGCAGCTCCCAGGGGGCTGCGGGAGAGCAGTACTTC,CASSSQGAAGEQYF
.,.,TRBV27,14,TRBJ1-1,TGTGCCAGCAGTCAGTTGGGCGTCGGGGGTGAAGCTTTCTTT,CASSQLGVGGEAFF
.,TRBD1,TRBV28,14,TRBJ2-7,TGTGCCAGCAAAGCCGGGACAGGGGGCTACGAGCAGTACTTC,CASKAGTGGYEQYF
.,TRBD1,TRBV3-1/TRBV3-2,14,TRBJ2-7,TGTGCCAGCAGCCACCGGGACAGAGGCTACGAGCAGTACTTC,CASSHRDRGYEQYF
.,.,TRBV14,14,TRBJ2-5,TGTGCCAGCAGCCCCCTGGGGGGGGCTGGGACCCAGTACTTC,CASSPLGGAGTQYF
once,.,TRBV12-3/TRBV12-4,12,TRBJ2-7,TGTGCCAGCAGTTTCCGGCCCTACGAGCAGTACTTC,CASSFRPYEQYF
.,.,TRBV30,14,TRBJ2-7,TGTGCCTGGTCGGACAGTCTTATTGTGTACGAGCAGTACTTC,CAWSDSLIVYEQYF